Each of the 25 T cell receptor beta chains below was sequenced from the same sample in a study of CD8+ T cells in alopecia areata. It was cDNA, reverse transcribed from extracted RNA, that served as the sequencing template. This table comes from immunoSEQ multiplex PCR, and its TCRdb copy is limited to in-frame clones, with some not included. This sample has approximately 130,000 clones, with around 50% found just once. The specimen was NKG2D-low CD8+ T cells sorted from blood. These receptors originate from a human donor with alopecia areata.

V usage is TRBV5-6 and J usage is TRBJ2-1, with D hard to call. The CDR3 contains 14 residues. The germline V and J ends were trimmed by 2 bases and 7 bases, with 13 bases remaining between them. Looked up from germline, CDR1 is SGHDT and CDR2 is YYEEEE. The CDR3 nucleotides read TGTGCCAGCAGCTTAGGAACTCTTGGGAATGAGCAGTTCTTC. Residues: CASSLGTLGNEQFF.

This clone was seen a handful of times. The chain is built from TRBV28 and TRBJ2-7; the D is unclear. The CDR3 is 13 amino acids. V lost 6 bases and J 3 bases, leaving 12 bases between the germline ends. Germline V gene data show CDR1 as MDHEN and CDR2 as SYDVKM. The CDR3 DNA reads TGTGCCAGCAGGCTGCGGTTATACTACGAGCAGTACTTC. It is translated as CASRLRLYYEQYF.

This clone was counted a few times. This chain connects TRBV29-1 to TRBJ2-5, with TRBD1 as a possible D gene (5 bases). Trimming removed 2 bases from V and 4 bases from J, with 14 bases in between. The V gene's germline CDR1 is SQVTM and CDR2 ANQGSEA. The CDR3 totals 14 residues. CDR3 in DNA: TGCAGCGTTGAACTTAGGGGCATTGGAGAGACCCAGTACTTC. This encodes CSVELRGIGETQYF. Complete variable domain (other parts from reference TRBV29-1 and TRBJ2-5): SAVISQKPSRDICQRGTSLTIQCQVDSQVTMMFWYRQQPGQSLTLIATANQGSEATYESGFVIDKFPISRPNLTFSTLTVSNMSPEDSSIYLCSVELRGIGETQYFGPGTRLLVL.

The chain uses TRBV28 and TRBJ1-4, with 9 bases fitting TRBD1. This CDR3 spans 12 amino acids. The germline gives CDR1 MDHEN, CDR2 SYDVKM. After removal of 4 bases from V and 11 bases from J, the junction contained 2 bases not matched to a gene. CDR3 sequence reads: CASSWTGDKLFF. The CDR3 coding sequence is TGTGCCAGCAGTTGGACAGGGGATAAACTGTTTTTT.

This clone was seen more than once but under ten times. The chain links TRBV4-1 to TRBJ2-1, with 12 bases matching TRBD2. CDR1 is MGHRA, CDR2 YSYEKL, per germline. The CDR3 is made up of 15 amino acids. V was clipped by 1 base and J by 5 bases; unmatched bases: 0. Written as DNA, the CDR3 is TGCGCCAGCAGCCAAGGGACTAGCGGGAACAATGAGCAGTTCTTC. Protein: CASSQGTSGNNEQFF.

V is TRBV6-5 and J is TRBJ1-1, with TRBD1 matching over 10 bases. The CDR3 loop spans 14 amino acids. After removal of 0 bases from V and 11 bases from J, the junction contained 6 bases not matched to a gene. The V gene's germline CDR1 is MNHEY and CDR2 SVGAGI. CDR3: CASSYSEDRGSAFF. In DNA form, the CDR3 reads TGTGCCAGCAGTTACTCGGAGGACAGGGGGTCGGCTTTCTTT.

This clone turned up a few times. The rearrangement joins TRBV4-1 to TRBJ2-5; perhaps D is TRBD1 or TRBD2 (5 bases each). Trimming cost V 6 bases and J 9 bases, with 20 bases left between them. Germline V gives CDR1 MGHRA, CDR2 YSYEKL. CDR3 length equals 14 residues. The CDR3 loop is CASRRGSGEGPQYF. The CDR3 DNA follows: TGCGCCAGCAGACGGGGTTCGGGTGAGGGACCCCAGTACTTC.

J is TRBJ2-5 and V is TRBV29-1, with 7 bases fitting TRBD2. Germline V gene sequence: CDR1 SQVTM, CDR2 ANQGSEA. The CDR3 contains 14 residues. Trimming took 6 bases from V and 4 from J; bases not matched to a gene: 11. CDR3 region: CSVQPTGGGETQYF. In nucleotides, the CDR3 is TGCAGCGTCCAACCGACGGGGGGAGGAGAGACCCAGTACTTC. Full variable domain (remainder filled in from reference TRBV29-1 and TRBJ2-5): SAVISQKPSRDICQRGTSLTIQCQVDSQVTMMFWYRQQPGQSLTLIATANQGSEATYESGFVIDKFPISRPNLTFSTLTVSNMSPEDSSIYLCSVQPTGGGETQYFGPGTRLLVL.

This clone was observed a handful of times. The chain couples TRBV29-1 to TRBJ2-6, with D uncertain. CDR3 length: 17 residues. Deletions cut 0 bases from V and 2 bases from J, with 14 bases between. Germline assignment: CDR1 SQVTM and CDR2 ANQGSEA. In DNA, the CDR3 is TGCAGCGTTGAAGAAACAGTTTCAATTCCTGGGGCCAACGTCCTGACTTTC. Its translation is CSVEETVSIPGANVLTF.

V and J are TRBV7-9 and TRBJ1-1; no clear D. V lost 4 bases, J lost 4 bases, and 7 bases lay in between. This CDR3 comprises 12 residues. Germline V gives CDR1 SEHNR, CDR2 FQNEAQ (reference sequence). Here the CDR3 reads CASSSQFTEAFF. CDR3 coding DNA: TGTGCCAGCAGCTCCCAGTTCACTGAAGCTTTCTTT.

This chain links TRBV5-4 with TRBJ1-2, with D unclear. Germline V gene lookup returns CDR1 SGHNT and CDR2 YYREEE (reference sequence). The V end was cut by 0 bases, the J end by 2 bases, with 14 bases between. The CDR3 contains 16 residues. CDR3 bases: TGTGCCAGCAGCTTGGGGGGTCCGAAGGCGAACTATGGCTACACCTTC. This gives the protein CASSLGGPKANYGYTF.

A single count supports this clone. The V and J genes are TRBV29-1 and TRBJ1-2, with a weak D call TRBD1 (6 bases). CDR1 and CDR2 from the germline V gene are SQVTM and ANQGSEA. Trimming took off 2 bases at V and 0 bases at J, with 19 bases between the two ends. CDR3 length equals 17 residues. CDR3 coding DNA: TGCAGCGTTGAAAGGGACACTTCGGCCGGAACTAACTATGGCTACACCTTC. This encodes CSVERDTSAGTNYGYTF.

The chain recombines TRBV28 with TRBJ1-5; maybe TRBD1 (6 bases). The V gene lost 5 bases and the J gene lost 12 bases, with 14 bases spanning the gap. Per the germline V gene, CDR1 is MDHEN and CDR2 is SYDVKM. The CDR3 is 12 amino acids. CDR3 residues: CASSPQGYNQHF. The CDR3, as DNA: TGTGCCAGCAGTCCCCAGGGGTACAACCAGCATTTT.

In its sample, this clone was seen a few times. The J gene is TRBJ1-1, the V gene TRBV30, with D uncertain. In germline, CDR1 is GTSNPN, CDR2 SVGIG (reference sequence). V lost 2 bases, J lost 0 bases, and 7 bases lay in between. CDR3 size: 13 residues. CDR3: CAWSMGVNTEAFF. The CDR3 coding sequence is TGTGCCTGGAGTATGGGAGTGAACACTGAAGCTTTCTTT.

This chain joins TRBV27 and TRBJ1-2, with 7 bases fitting TRBD1. The germline V gene encodes CDR1 MNHEY and CDR2 SMNVEV (reference sequence). V lost 5 bases, J lost 4 bases, and 4 bases stayed unmatched. CDR3 length: 13 residues. The CDR3 sequence is CASSSTGAYGYTF. CDR3 sequence (DNA): TGTGCCAGCAGTAGTACAGGGGCCTATGGCTACACCTTC.

The chain is built from TRBV11-2 and TRBJ2-5; D is unclear. The CDR3 contains 14 residues. Germline V CDR1 and CDR2: SGHAT, FQNNGV. V was shortened by 3 bases and J by 4 bases, with 12 bases between the two germline ends. The CDR3 DNA sequence: TGTGCCAGCAGCTTTTTAGTAGCAGGAGAGACCCAGTACTTC. Protein product: CASSFLVAGETQYF.

This clone showed up just a few times. The chain joins TRBV29-1 to TRBJ2-2, with D uncertain. The ends were cut back, 7 bases at V and 1 base at J, with 10 bases in the middle. CDR1 and CDR2 from the germline V gene are SQVTM and ANQGSEA. The CDR3 consists of 13 residues. CDR3 coding DNA: TGCAGCGGGGTGGTTCAGAACACCGGGGAGCTGTTTTTT. This encodes CSGVVQNTGELFF.

This sequence joins TRBV2 and TRBJ1-6; weak D call: TRBD1 (5 bases). The CDR3 is 13 residues long. The V and J ends lost 5 bases and 7 bases respectively, with 9 bases between them. The V gene's germline CDR1 is SNHLY and CDR2 FYNNEI. The CDR3 here is CASSIRENSPLHF. CDR3 in DNA: TGTGCCAGCAGTATCAGGGAAAATTCACCCCTCCACTTT.

There are a few counts of this clone. The chain couples TRBV19 to TRBJ1-2, with D perhaps TRBD1 (5 bases). The V and J ends lost 6 bases and 3 bases respectively, with 17 bases between them. The CDR3 is 15 residues long. CDR1 and CDR2 from the germline V gene are LNHDA and SQIVND (reference sequence). The CDR3 loop reads CASSGATREDYGYTF. The CDR3 DNA follows: TGTGCCAGTAGCGGGGCCACGCGGGAGGACTATGGCTACACCTTC.

The sample holds a few counts of this clone. The genes are TRBV6-4 and TRBJ2-5; perhaps TRBD1 as D (7 bases). V was trimmed by 3 bases and J by 4 bases, leaving 18 bases between them. This CDR3 has 16 residues. The germline V gene has CDR1 MRHNA and CDR2 SNTAGT. CDR3 nucleotide sequence: TGTGCCAGCAGTGAAAAAGCCGGGACAGCGGGAGAGACCCAGTACTTC. As protein: CASSEKAGTAGETQYF.

In regard to this clone: Distinct nucleotide sequences in the sample also encode this CDR3. This chain connects TRBV13 to TRBJ2-5, with D unresolved. V lost 1 base to trimming and J lost 3 bases, with 3 bases between them. The CDR3 spans 12 residues. The germline V gene encodes CDR1 PRHDT and CDR2 FYEKMQ (reference sequence). CDR3 amino acids: CASSLAEETQYF. The CDR3 DNA is TGTGCCAGCAGCTTAGCTGAAGAGACCCAGTACTTC.

This sequence joins TRBV9 and TRBJ2-3, with a possible D match to TRBD2 (6 bases). Germline CDR1 reads SGDLS; CDR2 reads YYNGEE. V lost 1 base, J lost 3 bases, and 6 bases lay in between. The CDR3 spans 13 residues. The CDR3 region is CASSVRGTDTQYF. For the CDR3, the DNA is TGTGCCAGCAGCGTACGGGGGACAGATACGCAGTATTTT.

CDR3 amino acids: CASSLAGQNTEAFF. The CDR3 DNA is TGTGCCAGCAGTCTAGCAGGGCAGAACACTGAAGCTTTCTTT. The chain carries TRBV27 and TRBJ1-1; the D gene is possibly TRBD1 (5 bases). The V gene's germline CDR1 is MNHEY and CDR2 SMNVEV (reference sequence). The germline V and J ends were trimmed by 5 bases and 1 base, with 11 bases remaining between them. The CDR3 totals 14 residues.

The chain has TRBV29-1 and TRBJ2-7; D unresolved. Germline loops: CDR1 SQVTM, CDR2 ANQGSEA. There are 13 residues in the CDR3. Trimming removed 6 bases from V and 3 bases from J, with 15 bases in between. CDR3 DNA: TGCAGCGTGGATCCGGGCACGGACTACGAGCAGTACTTC. Its protein product is CSVDPGTDYEQYF.

This clone has more than one count but fewer than ten. The V gene is TRBV2, the J gene TRBJ2-5, with D tentatively TRBD2 (7 bases). Trimming cost V 8 bases and J 0 bases, with 16 bases left between them. CDR3 size: 15 residues. Germline CDR1 SNHLY, CDR2 FYNNEI. This chain's CDR3 is CASWAAGAYQETQYF. The CDR3 DNA is TGTGCCAGCTGGGCGGCGGGGGCTTACCAAGAGACCCAGTACTTC.